These 31 T cell receptor beta chains came from one sample sequenced in a study of graft-versus-host responses after intestinal transplantation (dated by TCRdb to 2020 to 2022). Antigens of these TCRs are unknown. The intended sense of this specimen's time point label: cells obtained before transplantation from donor or recipient. To prepare the library, the immunoSEQ multiplex PCR assay was applied. This is the immuneACCESS table as TCRdb keeps it, with only in-frame sequences that have V and J called. A part of the clones is gone; compared with another copy, unresolved V genes explain less than half, and the rest is unexplained. The sample has approximately 81,000 clones on record, roughly 87% of them singletons. Around 7.8% of the sample is in the top ten clones. The source was unstimulated CD8+ T cells sorted from spleen or lymph node cells, collected before transplant. These TCRs come from a human donor who was the organ donor for an intestinal transplant.

This sequence joins TRBV27 and TRBJ2-5, with D tentatively TRBD2 (7 bases). The V end was cut by 4 bases, the J end by 1 base, with 16 bases between. This CDR3 has 16 amino acids. Germline loops: CDR1 MNHEY, CDR2 SMNVEV (reference sequence). The CDR3: CASSYWGGGTQETQYF. The CDR3 DNA reads as TGTGCCAGCAGTTATTGGGGGGGCGGAACCCAAGAGACCCAGTACTTC.

The rearrangement joins TRBV10-2 to TRBJ1-2, with D hard to call. The CDR3 has 17 residues. Germline CDR1 reads WSHSY; CDR2 reads SAAADI. Trimming cost V 2 bases and J 4 bases, with 20 bases left between them. The DNA for the CDR3 is TGCGCCAGCAGTGAGAGCTCCTTGACTTCCCCCTTCTATGGCTACACCTTC. It specifies CASSESSLTSPFYGYTF.

The chain carries TRBV28 and TRBJ1-2, with a tentative D call TRBD1 (5 bases). Per the germline V gene, CDR1 is MDHEN and CDR2 is SYDVKM. The V and J ends lost 7 bases and 8 bases respectively, with 20 bases between them. CDR3 length: 14 residues. The CDR3 DNA is TGTGCCAGCAATACTTATGACAGCCCCAAGGGCTACACCTTC. Its translation is CASNTYDSPKGYTF.

The chain is built from TRBV7-8 and TRBJ1-3, with TRBD1 matching over 8 bases. Germline V gene sequence: CDR1 SGHVS, CDR2 FQNEAQ. Losses at the gene ends were 3 bases for V and 2 bases for J; bases not matched to a gene: 3. The CDR3 covers 15 residues. For the CDR3, the DNA is TGTGCCAGCAGCTTGGACAGGGAAGCTGGAAACACCATATATTTT. Its translation: CASSLDREAGNTIYF.

The rearrangement links TRBV7-9 to TRBJ1-2; the match to TRBD1 covers 7 bases. In germline, CDR1 is SEHNR, CDR2 FQNEAQ (reference sequence). The V gene end was trimmed by 7 bases and the J gene end by 6 bases; junction bases not matched to a gene: 26. This CDR3 has 19 residues. Written as DNA, the CDR3 is TGTGCCAGCAACAAATTTCAAGGGGGCGCACTGTGGGGCGGTCATGGCTACACCTTC. Translating it yields CASNKFQGGALWGGHGYTF. The complete variable domain, with remaining parts taken from reference TRBV7-9 and TRBJ1-2, reads DTGVSQNPRHKITKRGQNVTFRCDPISEHNRLYWYRQTLGQGPEFLTYFQNEAQLEKSRLLSDRFSAERPKGSFSTLEIQRTEQGDSAMYLCASNKFQGGALWGGHGYTFGSGTRLTVV.

The chain is built from TRBV29-1 and TRBJ1-2, with 7 bases matching TRBD1. V was clipped by 3 bases and J by 3 bases; unmatched bases: 4. There are 13 residues in the CDR3. Germline V gene lookup returns CDR1 SQVTM and CDR2 ANQGSEA. The CDR3 protein is CSVETGRYYGYTF. As DNA, the CDR3 is TGCAGCGTTGAGACAGGGAGGTACTATGGCTACACCTTC.

This clone occurred once. V is TRBV4-2 and J is TRBJ2-4; D unresolved. Germline V gene lookup returns CDR1 LGHNA and CDR2 YNFKEQ. Trimming left V 3 bases short and J 8 bases short, with 14 bases between. CDR3 size: 14 residues. The CDR3 coding sequence is TGTGCCAGCAGCCAGATTTCCACTGGGGACATTCAGTACTTC. Translated: CASSQISTGDIQYF.

There are a few counts of this clone. The rearrangement links TRBV9 to TRBJ2-2, with a tentative D call TRBD2 (6 bases). The V end was cut by 3 bases, the J end by 6 bases, with 18 bases between. This CDR3 is built from 16 residues. The germline V gene encodes CDR1 SGDLS and CDR2 YYNGEE. The CDR3 region is CASSAGVGGKAGELFF. CDR3 bases: TGTGCCAGCAGCGCAGGTGTGGGGGGTAAAGCCGGGGAGCTGTTTTTT.

The chain couples TRBV28 to TRBJ1-5, with no clear D. This CDR3 is 14 amino acids long. Germline CDR1 is MDHEN and CDR2 is SYDVKM. V shed 2 bases and J shed 3 bases, with 8 bases lying between them. CDR3 protein: CASSLREYNQPQHF. The CDR3 nucleotides read TGTGCCAGCAGTTTAAGGGAATACAATCAGCCCCAGCATTTT. Full variable domain (missing parts from reference TRBV28 and TRBJ1-5): DVKVTQSSRYLVKRTGEKVFLECVQDMDHENMFWYRQDPGLGLRLIYFSYDVKMKEKGDIPEGYSVSREKKERFSLILESASTNQTSMYLCASSLREYNQPQHFGDGTRLSIL.

The chain joins TRBV7-9 to TRBJ1-1; 11 bases are a match to TRBD1. CDR1 and CDR2 from the germline V gene are SEHNR and FQNEAQ (reference sequence). V was pared by 7 bases and J by 3 bases, with 13 bases of the junction left unmatched. The CDR3 is made up of 17 amino acids. CDR3: CASNLRLGQGGDTEAFF. CDR3 nucleotides: TGTGCCAGCAACTTGCGTCTGGGACAGGGGGGCGACACTGAAGCTTTCTTT.

This clone was seen a few times. The rearrangement links TRBV7-9 to TRBJ2-1, with D tentatively TRBD1 or TRBD2 (5 bases each). CDR1 SEHNR and CDR2 FQNEAQ come from the germline V gene (reference sequence). CDR3 length: 15 residues. V lost 4 bases, J lost 5 bases, and 15 bases lay in between. The CDR3 loop reads CASSYETGTHNEQFF. The CDR3 DNA sequence: TGTGCCAGCAGCTATGAAACCGGGACGCACAATGAGCAGTTCTTC.

DNA of the CDR3: TGCGCCAGCAGTGGGGTTACCTACGAGCAGTACTTC. It yields the protein CASSGVTYEQYF. The rearrangement joins TRBV10-2 to TRBJ2-7; no firm D call. V was pared by 4 bases and J by 2 bases, with 6 bases between. The CDR3 is 12 amino acids. The V gene's germline CDR1 is WSHSY and CDR2 SAAADI.

The chain couples TRBV5-1 to TRBJ2-7; the D gene is possibly TRBD2 (5 bases). There are 17 residues in the CDR3. CDR1 SGHRS and CDR2 YFSETQ come from the germline V gene. V was cut by 0 bases and J by 4 bases, with 20 bases left in between. The CDR3 sequence: CASSLAGSARGAYEQYF. As DNA, the CDR3 is TGCGCCAGCAGCTTGGCCGGGTCTGCCCGGGGTGCATACGAGCAGTACTTC.

The gene calls are TRBV29-1 and TRBJ1-1, with D maybe TRBD1 (5 bases). The germline V gene has CDR1 SQVTM and CDR2 ANQGSEA. Trimming left V 4 bases short and J 8 bases short, with 17 bases between. The CDR3 runs to 13 residues. The CDR3 loop reads CSVGPRLGEEAFF. In nucleotides, the CDR3 is TGCAGCGTTGGCCCGCGGTTGGGGGAGGAAGCTTTCTTT.

The V call is TRBV7-9, the J call TRBJ1-4; D not certain. Trimming pared 6 bases from V and 6 bases from J, leaving 11 bases between. Germline V gives CDR1 SEHNR, CDR2 FQNEAQ (reference sequence). This CDR3 has 13 residues. Here the CDR3 reads CASSGGLDEKLFF. The CDR3 nucleotides read TGTGCCAGCAGTGGAGGCCTCGATGAAAAACTGTTTTTT.

This clone was observed a single time. V and J are TRBV7-9 and TRBJ1-1; weak D call: TRBD1 (5 bases). CDR3 size: 13 residues. The germline gives CDR1 SEHNR, CDR2 FQNEAQ (reference sequence). Trimming took 6 bases from V and 5 from J, leaving 13 bases between them. The CDR3 loop is CASRPGSSTEAFF. DNA for the CDR3: TGTGCCAGCAGGCCAGGGTCTTCAACTGAAGCTTTCTTT.

V usage is TRBV4-1 and J usage is TRBJ2-6; D gene uncertain. The CDR3 extends over 12 amino acids. The V and J ends lost 7 bases and 0 bases respectively, with 1 base between them. CDR1 is MGHRA, CDR2 YSYEKL, per germline. The CDR3 sequence is CASNSGANVLTF. CDR3 in DNA: TGCGCCAGCAACTCTGGGGCCAACGTCCTGACTTTC.

The gene calls are TRBV5-6 and TRBJ2-2, with D maybe TRBD1 (6 bases). Germline assignment: CDR1 SGHDT and CDR2 YYEEEE. The CDR3 length is 16 residues. The germline V and J ends were trimmed by 4 bases and 2 bases, with 15 bases remaining between them. The CDR3, as DNA: TGTGCCAGCAGCCCATTGACAGGACCAAACACCGGGGAGCTGTTTTTT. As protein: CASSPLTGPNTGELFF.

The chain links TRBV30 to TRBJ2-1; 8 nucleotides agree with TRBD1. The V and J ends lost 8 bases and 3 bases, in that order; junction bases with no gene match: 9. The germline gives CDR1 GTSNPN, CDR2 SVGIG (reference sequence). The CDR3 length is 14 residues. The CDR3 DNA sequence: TGTGCCGGTAACGACAGGGGAGACTACAATGAGCAGTTCTTC. Residues: CAGNDRGDYNEQFF.

This clone has more than one count but fewer than ten. The rearrangement links TRBV7-3 to TRBJ1-1, with a possible D match to TRBD1 (5 bases). The CDR3 is 14 amino acids. The germline V gene has CDR1 SGHTA and CDR2 FQGTGA. V was pared by 3 bases and J by 7 bases, with 15 bases between. CDR3 nucleotide sequence: TGTGCCAGCAGCTTGACCCCCCGGGACGGTGAAGCTTTCTTT. Translating it yields CASSLTPRDGEAFF.

The V and J genes are TRBV27 and TRBJ2-6; D is ambiguous. Per germline, CDR1 MNHEY and CDR2 SMNVEV (reference sequence). V was clipped by 3 bases and J by 4 bases, with 4 bases between them. This CDR3 contains 13 residues. Here the CDR3 DNA reads TGTGCCAGCAGTTTTGCCGGGGCCAACGTCCTGACTTTC. It specifies CASSFAGANVLTF.

J is TRBJ2-1 and V is TRBV9; TRBD1 is a possible D gene (6 bases). The germline V gene has CDR1 SGDLS and CDR2 YYNGEE. V lost 4 bases, J lost 2 bases, and 16 bases lay in between. This CDR3 comprises 16 residues. The CDR3 DNA sequence: TGTGCCAGCAGCAATATCCTTGGGGGCCCCTACAATGAGCAGTTCTTC. It specifies CASSNILGGPYNEQFF. Drawing the rest from reference TRBV9 and TRBJ2-1, the complete variable domain is DSGVTQTPKHLITATGQRVTLRCSPRSGDLSVYWYQQSLDQGLQFLIQYYNGEERAKGNILERFSAQQFPDLHSELNLSSLELGDSALYFCASSNILGGPYNEQFFGPGTRLTVL.

The V gene is TRBV6-1, the J gene TRBJ1-2; no firm D call. Deletions cut 2 bases from V and 6 bases from J, with 13 bases between. Germline CDR1 is MNHNS and CDR2 is SASEGT. The CDR3 covers 14 residues. CDR3 bases: TGTGCCAGCAGTGAAATTCTCAGGCTTGATGGCTACACCTTC. This gives the protein CASSEILRLDGYTF.

The CDR3 loop is CASSYSGTPNQPQHF. In DNA form, the CDR3 reads TGTGCCAGCAGTTACTCCGGGACACCTAATCAGCCCCAGCATTTT. The chain uses TRBV6-6 and TRBJ1-5; D is possibly TRBD1 (6 bases). CDR3 length: 15 amino acids. The germline V and J ends were trimmed by 0 bases and 4 bases, with 10 bases remaining between them. Germline lookup yields CDR1 MNHNY and CDR2 SVGAGI (reference sequence).

This sequence joins TRBV7-2 and TRBJ1-2, with D possibly TRBD1 on 6 matching bases. V lost 5 bases to trimming and J lost 8 bases, with 24 bases between them. CDR1 is SGHTA and CDR2 is FQGNSA in the germline V gene. The CDR3 loop spans 16 amino acids. The CDR3 sequence is CASSPTPPQGFEGYTF. CDR3 sequence (DNA): TGTGCCAGCAGCCCAACCCCCCCACAGGGATTCGAAGGCTACACCTTC.

The chain employs TRBV27 and TRBJ2-7; perhaps TRBD2 as D (5 bases). V was trimmed by 7 bases and J by 3 bases, leaving 10 bases between them. In germline, CDR1 is MNHEY, CDR2 SMNVEV (reference sequence). The CDR3 has 12 amino acids. The CDR3 here is CASMTGSYEQYF. The DNA of the CDR3 is TGTGCCAGCATGACTGGGAGCTACGAGCAGTACTTC.

The CDR3 bases are TGCGCCAGCAGCCCTAGCTCCGGGGAGCTGTTTTTT. It encodes CASSPSSGELFF. This chain uses TRBV4-1 with TRBJ2-2; D is perhaps TRBD2 (5 bases). The germline V gene encodes CDR1 MGHRA and CDR2 YSYEKL. This CDR3 has 12 residues. Trimming stripped 4 bases from V and 6 bases from J, with 6 bases between.

The chain combines TRBV30 with TRBJ1-1; D call uncertain. The V end lost 0 bases, the J end lost 1 base, and 9 bases lay between the germline ends. Germline lookup yields CDR1 GTSNPN and CDR2 SVGIG (reference sequence). CDR3 size: 14 residues. The CDR3 bases are TGTGCCTGGAGTGTAACCCTCGGGAACACTGAAGCTTTCTTT. The encoded protein is CAWSVTLGNTEAFF.

With respect to this clone: Other DNA variants within this sample encode the same CDR3. The V and J genes are TRBV28 and TRBJ1-2; D possibly corresponds to TRBD1 (5 bases). In germline, CDR1 is MDHEN, CDR2 SYDVKM. The CDR3 has 13 amino acids. The V gene lost 3 bases and the J gene lost 7 bases, with 12 bases spanning the gap. As DNA, the CDR3 is TGTGCCAGCAGTTTCGACAGAGCAAGTGGCTACACCTTC. Translation gives CASSFDRASGYTF.

This clone was seen once. The chain uses TRBV6-4 and TRBJ2-2, with D perhaps TRBD1 (8 bases). V shed 6 bases and J shed 6 bases, with 14 bases lying between them. CDR1 MRHNA and CDR2 SNTAGT come from the germline V gene. The CDR3 runs to 14 residues. This CDR3 reads CASSGQGGSGELFF. For the CDR3, the DNA is TGTGCCAGCAGCGGACAGGGAGGGTCCGGGGAGCTGTTTTTT.

The chain recombines TRBV9 with TRBJ2-7; the D call may be TRBD1 or TRBD2 (5 bases each). The CDR3 contains 14 residues. The germline CDR1 and CDR2 sequences are SGDLS and YYNGEE. V was shortened by 4 bases and J by 6 bases, with 17 bases between the two germline ends. In DNA, the CDR3 is TGTGCCAGCAGCCCCAGTTATGGGGGTTCCGAGCAGTACTTC. It is translated as CASSPSYGGSEQYF.